This note documents a single TCR beta chain sequence. Its matching antigen is unknown. The data are from a study of T-cell memory formation after mild COVID-19. Study-wide results and caveats: There was a balanced CD4/CD8 profile in clones contracting day 15 to 85, and later expanders leaned CD4+. The authors left the SARS-CoV-2 specificity of second-wave clones peaking on day 37 unconfirmed. A subset of responding clones appeared in pre-infection memory, suggesting cross-reactive memory joined.

Germline V lookup: CDR1 SEHNR, CDR2 FQNEAQ (reference sequence). The CDR3 spans 15 residues. V lost 5 bases and J 2 bases, leaving 13 bases between the germline ends. TCRdb analysed the 5' RACE reads with MiXCR anew, one entry per CDR3 protein. Among 300,000 or so distinct CDR3 sequences listed, 15% to 20% were seen once. Sequenced sample: PBMCs or a T cell subset sorted from them (not recorded which). The chain recombines TRBV7-9 with TRBJ1-5; D might be TRBD1 (6 bases). The TCR was taken from a man aged 18 to 35 who had mild COVID-19 (a few samples of this study predate the infection). Cell type and time point are not known. In DNA, the CDR3 is TGTGCCAGCAGCAAGCCAGGGGTCGGCAATCAGCCCCAGCATTTT. Protein sequence: CASSKPGVGNQPQHF.